This T cell receptor (beta chain) was captured by sequencing in a study of cytomegalovirus exposure and HLA in healthy donors. The study ran its PCR with 60 Vbeta and 13 Jbeta primers. Repertoires were generated with immunoSEQ multiplex PCR, while TCRdb's copy carries only in-frame clones and drops some. The data contain some 120,000 clones, approximately 78% of them singletons. V lost 5 bases, J lost 4 bases, and 11 bases stayed unmatched. The CDR3 totals 16 residues. Looked up from germline, CDR1 is SGHTA and CDR2 is FQGNSA. The rearrangement joins TRBV7-2 to TRBJ2-1; 7 bases are shared with TRBD1. Sequencing was carried out using PBMCs. This clonotype originated in a woman in her thirties or forties in good health and CMV-seronegative. The CDR3 DNA reads TGTGCCAGCAGCAAATCGGGACAGAGGACTTACAATGAGCAGTTCTTC. Its translation: CASSKSGQRTYNEQFF. Using reference TRBV7-2 and TRBJ2-1 for the parts outside the CDR3, the full variable domain is GAGVSQSPSNKVTEKGKDVELRCDPISGHTALYWYRQSLGQGLEFLIYFQGNSAPDKSGLPSDRFSAERTGGSVSTLTIQRTQQEDSAVYLCASSKSGQRTYNEQFFGPGTRLTVL.